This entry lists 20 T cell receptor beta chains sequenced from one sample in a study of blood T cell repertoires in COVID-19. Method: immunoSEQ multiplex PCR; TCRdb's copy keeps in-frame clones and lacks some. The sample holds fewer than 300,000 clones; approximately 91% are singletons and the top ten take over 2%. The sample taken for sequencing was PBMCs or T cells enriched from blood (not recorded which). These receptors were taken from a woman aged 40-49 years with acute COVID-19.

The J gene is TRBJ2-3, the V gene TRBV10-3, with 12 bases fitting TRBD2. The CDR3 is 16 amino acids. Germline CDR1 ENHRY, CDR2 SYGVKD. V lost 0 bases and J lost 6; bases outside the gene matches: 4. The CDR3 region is CAISESTSGRSDTQYF. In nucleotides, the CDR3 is TGTGCCATCAGTGAGTCGACTAGCGGGAGATCGGATACGCAGTATTTT.

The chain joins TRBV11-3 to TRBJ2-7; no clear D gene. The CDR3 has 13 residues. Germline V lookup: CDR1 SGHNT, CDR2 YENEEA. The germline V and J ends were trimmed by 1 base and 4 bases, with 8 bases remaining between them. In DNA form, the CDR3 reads TGTGCCAGCAGCTTAGCCCCCCTGTACGAGCAGTACTTC. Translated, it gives CASSLAPLYEQYF. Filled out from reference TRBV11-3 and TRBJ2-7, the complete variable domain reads EAGVVQSPRYKIIEKKQPVAFWCNPISGHNTLYWYLQNLGQGPELLIRYENEEAVDDSQLPKDRFSAERLKGVDSTLKIQPAELGDSAVYLCASSLAPLYEQYFGPGTRLTVT.

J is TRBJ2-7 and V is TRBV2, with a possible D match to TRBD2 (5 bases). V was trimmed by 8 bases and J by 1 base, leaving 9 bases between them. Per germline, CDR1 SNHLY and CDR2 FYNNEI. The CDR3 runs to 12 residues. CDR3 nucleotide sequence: TGTGCCAGCGAGGACTTATCCTACGAGCAGTACTTC. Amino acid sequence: CASEDLSYEQYF.

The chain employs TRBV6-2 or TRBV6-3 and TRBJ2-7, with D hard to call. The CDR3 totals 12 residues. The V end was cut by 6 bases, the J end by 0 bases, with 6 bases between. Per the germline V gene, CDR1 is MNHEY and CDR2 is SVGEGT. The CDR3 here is CASSSSSYEQYF. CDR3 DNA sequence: TGTGCCAGCAGCTCCAGCTCCTACGAGCAGTACTTC.

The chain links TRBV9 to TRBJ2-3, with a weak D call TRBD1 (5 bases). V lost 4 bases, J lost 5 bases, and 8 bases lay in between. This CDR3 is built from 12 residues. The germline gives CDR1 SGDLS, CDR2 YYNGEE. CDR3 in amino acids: CASSPTGDTQYF. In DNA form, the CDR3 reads TGTGCCAGCAGCCCCACAGGAGATACGCAGTATTTT.

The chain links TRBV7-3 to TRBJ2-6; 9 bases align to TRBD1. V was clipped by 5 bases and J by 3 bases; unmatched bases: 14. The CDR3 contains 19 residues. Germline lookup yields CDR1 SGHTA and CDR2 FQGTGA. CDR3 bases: TGTGCCAGCAGCATGAGACCTCCGGGACAGGGTTATGGGGCCAACGTCCTGACTTTC. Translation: CASSMRPPGQGYGANVLTF.

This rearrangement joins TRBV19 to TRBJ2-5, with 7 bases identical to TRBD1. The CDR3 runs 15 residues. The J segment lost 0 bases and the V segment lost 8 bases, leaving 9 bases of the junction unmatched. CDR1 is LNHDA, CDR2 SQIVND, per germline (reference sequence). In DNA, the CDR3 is TGTGCCAGTCAGCCCCGGGACAGACACCAAGAGACCCAGTACTTC. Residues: CASQPRDRHQETQYF.

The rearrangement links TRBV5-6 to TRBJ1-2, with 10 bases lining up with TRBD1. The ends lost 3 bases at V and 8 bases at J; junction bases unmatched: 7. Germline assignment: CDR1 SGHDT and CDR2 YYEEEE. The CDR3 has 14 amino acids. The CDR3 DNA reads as TGTGCCAGCAGCTGGGGACAGGGGCGTAAGGGCTACACCTTC. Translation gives CASSWGQGRKGYTF.

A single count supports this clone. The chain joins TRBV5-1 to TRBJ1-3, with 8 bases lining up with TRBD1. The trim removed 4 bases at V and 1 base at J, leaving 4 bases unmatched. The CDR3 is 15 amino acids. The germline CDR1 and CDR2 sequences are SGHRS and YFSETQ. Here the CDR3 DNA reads TGCGCCAGCAGCGGGGGACAGGTATCTGGAAACACCATATATTTT. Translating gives CASSGGQVSGNTIYF.

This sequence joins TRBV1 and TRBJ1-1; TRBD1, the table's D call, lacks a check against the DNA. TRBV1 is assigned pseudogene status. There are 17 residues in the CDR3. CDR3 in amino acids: CTSSQRYQRQGNTEAFF. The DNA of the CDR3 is TGCACCAGCAGCCAAAGGTATCAAAGACAGGGGAACACTGAAGCTTTCTTT.

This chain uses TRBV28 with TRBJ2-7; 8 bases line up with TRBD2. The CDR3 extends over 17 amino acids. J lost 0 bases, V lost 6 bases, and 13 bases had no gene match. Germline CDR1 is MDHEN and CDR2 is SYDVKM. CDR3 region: CASSLQFVAGSSYEQYF. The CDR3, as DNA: TGTGCCAGCAGCCTTCAGTTCGTAGCGGGATCCTCCTACGAGCAGTACTTC.

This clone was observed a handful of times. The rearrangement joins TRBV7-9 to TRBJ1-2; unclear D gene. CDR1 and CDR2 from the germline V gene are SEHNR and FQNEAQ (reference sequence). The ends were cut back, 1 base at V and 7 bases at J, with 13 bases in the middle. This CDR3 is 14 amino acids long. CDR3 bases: TGTGCCAGCAGCTTAGGCGGTGAGGGAAGTGGCTACACCTTC. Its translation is CASSLGGEGSGYTF.

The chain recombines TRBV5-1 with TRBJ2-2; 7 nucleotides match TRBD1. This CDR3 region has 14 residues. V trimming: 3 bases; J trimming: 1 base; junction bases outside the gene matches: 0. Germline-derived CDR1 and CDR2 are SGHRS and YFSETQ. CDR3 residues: CASSWTGNTGELFF. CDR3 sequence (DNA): TGCGCCAGCAGCTGGACAGGGAACACCGGGGAGCTGTTTTTT.

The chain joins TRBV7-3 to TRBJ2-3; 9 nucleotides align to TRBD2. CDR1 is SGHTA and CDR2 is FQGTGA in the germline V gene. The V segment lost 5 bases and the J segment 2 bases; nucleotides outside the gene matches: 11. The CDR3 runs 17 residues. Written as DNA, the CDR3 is TGTGCCAGCAGCCCAGGAGGGCTAGCGGGGCCCACAGATACGCAGTATTTT. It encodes CASSPGGLAGPTDTQYF.

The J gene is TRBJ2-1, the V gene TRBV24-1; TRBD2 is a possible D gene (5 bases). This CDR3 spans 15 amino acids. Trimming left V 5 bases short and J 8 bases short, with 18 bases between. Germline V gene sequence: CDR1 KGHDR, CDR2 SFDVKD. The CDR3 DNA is TGTGCCACCAGTGCACGGGCTAGCCCGATAGATGAGCAGTTCTTC. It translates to CATSARASPIDEQFF.

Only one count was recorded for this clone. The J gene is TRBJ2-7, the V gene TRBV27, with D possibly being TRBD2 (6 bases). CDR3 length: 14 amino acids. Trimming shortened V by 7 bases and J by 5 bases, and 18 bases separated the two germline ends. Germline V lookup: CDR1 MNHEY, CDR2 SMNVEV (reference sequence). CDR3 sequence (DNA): TGTGCCAGCACCTCGGGAGTAAATGCCCACGAGCAGTACTTC. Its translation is CASTSGVNAHEQYF.

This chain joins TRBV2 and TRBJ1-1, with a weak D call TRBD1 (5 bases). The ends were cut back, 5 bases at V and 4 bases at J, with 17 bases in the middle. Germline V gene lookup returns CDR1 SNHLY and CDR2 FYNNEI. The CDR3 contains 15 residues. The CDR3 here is CASSPIKGPGTEAFF. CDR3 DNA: TGTGCCAGCAGTCCGATTAAGGGGCCGGGCACTGAAGCTTTCTTT. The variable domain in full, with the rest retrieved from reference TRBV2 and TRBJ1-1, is EPEVTQTPSHQVTQMGQEVILRCVPISNHLYFYWYRQILGQKVEFLVSFYNNEISEKSEIFDDQFSVERPDGSNFTLKIRSTKLEDSAMYFCASSPIKGPGTEAFFGQGTRLTVV.

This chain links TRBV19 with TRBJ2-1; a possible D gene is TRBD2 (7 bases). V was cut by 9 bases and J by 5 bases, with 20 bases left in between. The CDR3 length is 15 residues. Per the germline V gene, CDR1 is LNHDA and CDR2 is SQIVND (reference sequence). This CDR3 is CASRVGGRGNNEQFF. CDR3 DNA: TGTGCCAGCCGAGTGGGGGGGCGAGGTAACAATGAGCAGTTCTTC.

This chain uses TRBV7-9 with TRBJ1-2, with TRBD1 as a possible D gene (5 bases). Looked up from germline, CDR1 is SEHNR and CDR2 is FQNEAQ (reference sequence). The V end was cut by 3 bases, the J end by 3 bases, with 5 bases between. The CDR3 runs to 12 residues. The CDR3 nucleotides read TGTGCCAGCAGCTTGACAGACTATGGCTACACCTTC. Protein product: CASSLTDYGYTF.

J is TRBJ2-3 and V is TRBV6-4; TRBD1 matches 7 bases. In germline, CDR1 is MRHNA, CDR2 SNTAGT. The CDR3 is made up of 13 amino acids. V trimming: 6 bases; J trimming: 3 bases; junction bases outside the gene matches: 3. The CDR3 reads CASRRTGTDTQYF. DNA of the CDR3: TGTGCCAGCAGAAGGACAGGTACAGATACGCAGTATTTT.